The 23 T cell receptor beta chains below come from one sample, sequenced in a study of chronic HIV infection and antiretroviral therapy. TCRdb itself ran the 5' RACE reads through MiXCR, one entry per CDR3 protein. Here the sample spans 40,000 or so distinct CDR3 sequences, 7.5% to 9% being singletons. The sample taken for sequencing was peripheral blood. These receptors were collected from an adult who had HIV and had not received antiretroviral therapy, or was an uninfected healthy control (not recorded which).

This clonotype was seen many times. This sequence joins TRBV5-1 and TRBJ2-2, with TRBD1 matching 9 bases. The V segment lost 3 bases and the J segment 6 bases; nucleotides outside the gene matches: 0. The CDR3 spans 13 residues. The germline V gene has CDR1 SGHRS and CDR2 YFSETQ. In DNA form, the CDR3 reads TGCGCCAGCAGCTGGACAGGGGCCGGGGAGCTGTTTTTT. Translating gives CASSWTGAGELFF. The variable domain in full, completed from reference TRBV5-1 and TRBJ2-2, reads KAGVTQTPRYLIKTRGQQVTLSCSPISGHRSVSWYQQTPGQGLQFLFEYFSETQRNKGNFPGRFSGRQFSNSRSEMNVSTLELGDSALYLCASSWTGAGELFFGEGSRLTVL.

This clonotype was detected many times. This chain uses TRBV9 with TRBJ2-5; D might be TRBD1 or TRBD2, each matching 6 bases. Germline V lookup: CDR1 SGDLS, CDR2 YYNGEE. The V gene lost 0 bases and the J gene lost 3 bases, with 24 bases spanning the gap. This CDR3 is built from 19 residues. CDR3 loop: CASSVGPGGGGFSKETQYF. CDR3 bases: TGTGCCAGCAGCGTAGGCCCCGGAGGAGGGGGGTTTTCGAAAGAGACCCAGTACTTC.

This clonotype was counted only a few times. The chain joins TRBV19 to TRBJ2-1, with a possible D match to TRBD2 (5 bases). The CDR3 consists of 16 residues. CDR1 LNHDA and CDR2 SQIVND come from the germline V gene (reference sequence). V was cut by 3 bases and J by 8 bases, with 20 bases left in between. CDR3 sequence (DNA): TGTGCCAGTAGTATTGGTCGTCAGACCGGGGTCGATGAGCAGTTCTTC. Translation: CASSIGRQTGVDEQFF. Full variable domain (remainder filled in from reference TRBV19 and TRBJ2-1): DGGITQSPKYLFRKEGQNVTLSCEQNLNHDAMYWYRQDPGQGLRLIYYSQIVNDFQKGDIAEGYSVSREKKESFPLTVTSAQKNPTAFYLCASSIGRQTGVDEQFFGPGTRLTVL.

Comments on this clonotype: A much larger clone lies one base from this, so it may be a read error. This chain links TRBV6-2 or TRBV6-3 with TRBJ1-1; 7 bases match TRBD1. Germline lookup yields CDR1 MNHEY and CDR2 SVGEGT. The CDR3 runs 13 residues. CDR3 protein: CASINGGGTETFF. The CDR3 nucleotides read TGTGCCAGCATCAATGGAGGGGGCACTGAAACTTTCTTT.

This clonotype was counted at least ten times. The chain carries TRBV18 and TRBJ2-5; 10 bases map to TRBD1. CDR3 length equals 15 residues. CDR1 and CDR2 from the germline V gene are KGHSH and LQKENI. The trim removed 4 bases at V and 5 bases at J, leaving 7 bases unmatched. The CDR3 reads CASSQLRDRGETQYF. The CDR3 DNA reads TGTGCCAGCTCACAACTCCGGGACAGGGGTGAGACCCAGTACTTC.

This clonotype has just a few counts. Here the CDR3 reads CASSQGGPAYEQYF. DNA of the CDR3: TGCGCCAGCAGCCAAGGAGGGCCGGCCTACGAGCAGTACTTC. The chain uses TRBV4-1 and TRBJ2-7; tentative D call: TRBD2 (5 bases). Trimming removed 1 base at V and 2 bases at J, with 9 bases between. The germline V gene has CDR1 MGHRA and CDR2 YSYEKL. The CDR3 is 14 residues long.

This rearrangement joins TRBV2 to TRBJ1-4; tentative D call: TRBD1 (6 bases). The CDR3 has 12 residues. CDR1 and CDR2 (germline): SNHLY, FYNNEI. V was trimmed by 3 bases and J by 11 bases, leaving 10 bases between them. The CDR3 region is CASSEDRRKLFF. The CDR3 coding sequence is TGTGCCAGCAGTGAGGACAGAAGGAAACTGTTTTTT.

The rearrangement links TRBV2 to TRBJ1-6; D is possibly TRBD1 (6 bases). V dropped 7 bases and J dropped 7 bases, with 14 bases sitting between them. The CDR3 spans 14 residues. Looked up from germline, CDR1 is SNHLY and CDR2 is FYNNEI. The CDR3 sequence: CASTGGIWNSPLHF. The CDR3 nucleotides read TGTGCCAGCACGGGGGGCATCTGGAATTCACCCCTCCACTTT.

This clonotype was seen at least ten times. J is TRBJ2-4 and V is TRBV2; possibly TRBD1 for D (6 bases). V was cut by 5 bases and J by 1 base, with 15 bases left in between. Germline V gene data show CDR1 as SNHLY and CDR2 as FYNNEI. This CDR3 has 16 amino acids. In DNA form, the CDR3 reads TGTGCCAGCAGTCACGAGGTAGACAGGGCCAAAAACATTCAGTACTTC. This translates into CASSHEVDRAKNIQYF.

This clonotype was recorded many times. The chain combines TRBV28 with TRBJ2-2, with 7 bases matching TRBD1. The germline CDR1 and CDR2 sequences are MDHEN and SYDVKM. With V trimmed by 5 bases and J by 7 bases, 7 bases remained unmatched. CDR3 size: 14 residues. CDR3 nucleotide sequence: TGTGCCAGCAGTAGAGGGACAGAACTCGGGGAGCTGTTTTTT. This encodes CASSRGTELGELFF.

This clonotype was seen many times. J is TRBJ2-2 and V is TRBV29-1; 7 bases map to TRBD1. CDR3 length: 12 amino acids. CDR1 SQVTM and CDR2 ANQGSEA come from the germline V gene. V gave up 5 bases and J gave up 6 bases; unmatched junction bases: 3. CDR3 in amino acids: CSVLTGAGELFF. CDR3 nucleotides: TGCAGCGTTTTAACAGGGGCCGGGGAGCTGTTTTTT.

In this sample, this clonotype turned up many times. The chain couples TRBV2 to TRBJ1-1, with unresolved D. V was pared by 1 base and J by 7 bases, with 4 bases between. CDR1 is SNHLY, CDR2 FYNNEI, per germline. CDR3 size: 11 residues. Here the CDR3 reads CASSEEFEAFF. In DNA, the CDR3 is TGTGCCAGCAGTGAAGAGTTTGAAGCTTTCTTT.

The chain recombines TRBV29-1 with TRBJ2-1, with TRBD2 as a possible D gene (6 bases). The CDR3 contains 12 residues. Trimming removed 7 bases at V and 14 bases at J, with 21 bases between. Germline V gene lookup returns CDR1 SQVTM and CDR2 ANQGSEA. The CDR3 sequence is CSGINSGREKFF. The CDR3 nucleotides read TGCAGCGGGATAAATAGCGGACGGGAGAAGTTCTTC.

This clonotype has a handful of counts. The V call is TRBV29-1, the J call TRBJ2-1; TRBD1 agrees at 9 bases. The CDR3 has 13 amino acids. Germline V gives CDR1 SQVTM, CDR2 ANQGSEA. Trimming cost V 7 bases and J 6 bases; bases outside gene matches: 7. DNA of the CDR3: TGCAGCGCAACAGGGGGCGCCGTCAATGAGCAGTTCTTC. Its protein product is CSATGGAVNEQFF.

In this sample, this clonotype turned up a few times. This rearrangement joins TRBV20-1 to TRBJ1-2; D is unclear. This CDR3 is 13 amino acids long. V was trimmed by 7 bases and J by 0 bases, leaving 12 bases between them. Germline CDR1 is DFQATT and CDR2 is SNEGSKA (reference sequence). This chain's CDR3 is CSVADFSNYGYTF. CDR3 DNA: TGCAGTGTCGCCGATTTCTCTAACTATGGCTACACCTTC.

This clonotype appeared many times. The rearrangement uses TRBV18 and TRBJ1-6; D call uncertain. The CDR3 has 17 residues. Germline V gene lookup returns CDR1 KGHSH and CDR2 LQKENI. V lost 6 bases, J lost 2 bases, and 17 bases lay in between. CDR3 bases: TGTGCCAGCTCGTTAGAGAGGAGCGATACCTATAATTCACCCCTCCACTTT. This sequence encodes CASSLERSDTYNSPLHF.

This clonotype showed up many times. This chain uses TRBV15 with TRBJ2-3; a weak D match, TRBD2 (5 bases). V lost 0 bases and J 3 bases, leaving 7 bases between the germline ends. The germline gives CDR1 LNHNV, CDR2 YYDKDF (reference sequence). This CDR3 is 14 amino acids long. The CDR3: CATSRDGGTDTQYF. The DNA of the CDR3 is TGTGCCACCAGCAGAGATGGCGGGACAGATACGCAGTATTTT.

A note on this clonotype: One junction end does not reproduce the germline sequence, and a read error may be involved. The gene calls are TRBV12-3 or TRBV12-4 and TRBJ2-7; possible D gene TRBD2, 6 bases. This CDR3 is 13 amino acids long. For the CDR3, the DNA is TGTGCCAGCAGTTTAGACCGCAGGGAGGAGGAGACCTTC. Translating it yields CASSLDRREEETF.

This clonotype has ten or more counts. J is TRBJ2-3 and V is TRBV20-1, with a weak D call TRBD2 (5 bases). The CDR3 totals 13 residues. Trimming pared 3 bases from V and 1 base from J, leaving 8 bases between. Germline V lookup: CDR1 DFQATT, CDR2 SNEGSKA (reference sequence). DNA of the CDR3: TGCAGTGCTAGTTGGGGAGGCACAGATACGCAGTATTTT. This codes for CSASWGGTDTQYF.

The chain joins TRBV20-1 to TRBJ1-2; TRBD1 aligns across 7 bases. V was pared by 6 bases and J by 5 bases, with 15 bases of the junction left unmatched. The CDR3 contains 15 residues. CDR1 is DFQATT, CDR2 SNEGSKA, per germline (reference sequence). The DNA for the CDR3 is TGCAGTGCGTTTGCAGGGGGGAAAACTCCTTATGGCTACACCTTC. Amino acid sequence: CSAFAGGKTPYGYTF.

This clonotype occurred many times. The rearrangement joins TRBV28 to TRBJ2-4, with D hard to call. Germline CDR1 is MDHEN and CDR2 is SYDVKM. The CDR3 has 15 amino acids. Trimming left V 5 bases short and J 0 bases short, with 11 bases between. This CDR3 reads CASSPLELAKNIQYF. CDR3 DNA: TGTGCCAGCAGTCCCCTGGAACTAGCCAAAAACATTCAGTACTTC. The whole variable domain, remainder taken from reference TRBV28 and TRBJ2-4, is DVKVTQSSRYLVKRTGEKVFLECVQDMDHENMFWYRQDPGLGLRLIYFSYDVKMKEKGDIPEGYSVSREKKERFSLILESASTNQTSMYLCASSPLELAKNIQYFGAGTRLSVL.

This clonotype was seen more than once but under ten times. The rearrangement uses TRBV20-1 and TRBJ1-1; D perhaps matches TRBD1 (5 bases). The germline gives CDR1 DFQATT, CDR2 SNEGSKA (reference sequence). This CDR3 has 14 amino acids. Trimming left V 3 bases short and J 2 bases short, with 13 bases between. CDR3 nucleotide sequence: TGCAGTGCTAGCCGGGGGGGGGGTAACACTGAAGCTTTCTTT. As protein: CSASRGGGNTEAFF.

This clonotype was detected a few times. The chain is built from TRBV28 and TRBJ2-7; 9 bases are shared with TRBD2. There are 16 residues in the CDR3. The ends lost 2 bases at V and 7 bases at J; junction bases unmatched: 12. Germline CDR1 and CDR2: MDHEN and SYDVKM. The CDR3 sequence is CASSLAAGGLLREQYF. The CDR3 DNA reads TGTGCCAGCAGTTTAGCAGCGGGAGGCCTCTTGAGGGAGCAGTACTTC.